The 17 T cell receptor beta chains listed next were all sequenced from one sample in a study of T cells in Graves' hyperthyroidism and ophthalmopathy (dated by TCRdb to the late 2010s). Library preparation employed multiplex PCR. The data were produced on an Illumina HiSeq 2000. TCR beta CDR3 regions were amplified from RNA transcripts. A first-round RT-PCR of the TCR CDR3 used the HTBI primer set with the Qiagen OneStep RT-PCR kit. The public reads were quality trimmed at Q25 with fastp and then assembled into clones with MiXCR by TCRdb, keeping productive beta chains. Every distinct CDR3 protein forms one entry, paired with its most common genes and DNA. The sample yields about 500,000 distinct CDR3 sequences; about 16% were counted once. The biggest ten clones account for approximately 32% of the sample. The sequenced sample was blood. The receptor set was obtained from a woman aged 25 to 45 with Graves' ophthalmopathy.

As regards this clonotype: Just one base apart from a much larger clone, this may be a read error. This chain joins TRBV30 and TRBJ2-1, with TRBD2 identical over 12 bases. Germline assignment: CDR1 GTSNPN and CDR2 SVGIG (reference sequence). The CDR3 is made up of 16 amino acids. Trimming cost V 3 bases and J 7 bases; bases outside gene matches: 10. CDR3 loop: CAWSGPTSGSKNEQFF. The CDR3 DNA is TGTGCCTGGAGCGGACCGACTAGCGGGAGTAAGAATGAGCAGTTCTTC.

This clonotype was counted only a few times. The V call is TRBV7-9, the J call TRBJ1-5, with 8 bases fitting TRBD1. Germline V lookup: CDR1 SEHNR, CDR2 FQNEAQ (reference sequence). The V and J ends lost 4 bases and 6 bases, in that order; junction bases with no gene match: 11. This CDR3 is 16 amino acids long. The CDR3 DNA follows: TGTGCCAGCAGCTCCCAGGGGGCGCAGATTGCTCAGCCCCAGCATTTT. This gives the protein CASSSQGAQIAQPQHF.

The chain joins TRBV10-3 to TRBJ2-2; possible D gene TRBD2, 6 bases. The CDR3 totals 14 residues. V lost 6 bases, J lost 2 bases, and 10 bases lay in between. From germline, CDR1 is ENHRY and CDR2 SYGVKD. CDR3 nucleotide sequence: TGTGCCATCAGGGGGACTCAAAACACCGGGGAGCTGTTTTTT. It specifies CAIRGTQNTGELFF.

This clonotype was counted at least ten times. The chain is built from TRBV28 and TRBJ2-5, with 12 bases identical to TRBD1. V dropped 8 bases and J dropped 3; count of bases not matched to a gene: 7. The CDR3 extends over 15 amino acids. The germline V gene encodes CDR1 MDHEN and CDR2 SYDVKM. The CDR3 DNA reads TGTGCCAGCTCCGGGACAGGGGGCTTCGAAGAGACCCAGTACTTC. Its protein is CASSGTGGFEETQYF.

This clonotype was seen repeatedly, ten times or more. The J gene is TRBJ2-3, the V gene TRBV18; TRBD1 is a possible D gene (6 bases). CDR1 and CDR2 (germline): KGHSH, LQKENI. The CDR3 sequence is 13 residues long. Deletions cut 8 bases from V and 2 bases from J, with 11 bases between. In DNA form, the CDR3 reads TGTGCCAGCCAAGACAGGTCCACAGATACGCAGTATTTT. Translated: CASQDRSTDTQYF.

This clonotype was counted at least ten times. This chain joins TRBV30 and TRBJ1-4; D unresolved. This CDR3 is 13 amino acids long. The germline V and J ends were trimmed by 0 bases and 7 bases, with 9 bases remaining between them. CDR1 and CDR2 (germline): GTSNPN, SVGIG (reference sequence). The CDR3 DNA reads as TGTGCCTGGAGTGTGCAGGCGGGTGAAAAACTGTTTTTT. Protein product: CAWSVQAGEKLFF.

At least ten counts were recorded for this clonotype. The chain combines TRBV6-1 with TRBJ2-1; possible D gene TRBD2, 6 bases. Germline assignment: CDR1 MNHNS and CDR2 SASEGT. This CDR3 contains 14 residues. The V end was cut by 1 base, the J end by 8 bases, with 12 bases between. The CDR3 reads CASSEDPSEDEQFF. In DNA form, the CDR3 reads TGTGCCAGCAGTGAAGATCCTAGCGAGGATGAGCAGTTCTTC.

At least ten counts were recorded for this clonotype. The chain combines TRBV28 with TRBJ2-5; 9 bases agree with TRBD1. Germline V gene sequence: CDR1 MDHEN, CDR2 SYDVKM. This CDR3 has 14 residues. The V and J ends lost 11 bases and 8 bases, in that order; junction bases with no gene match: 15. The CDR3 region has the DNA TGTGCCGGTTACACCCGACAGGGGGTTTTCACCCAGTACTTC. Residues: CAGYTRQGVFTQYF.

In its sample, this clonotype was seen many times. This sequence joins TRBV28 and TRBJ1-5; TRBD1 is a possible D gene (5 bases). CDR3 length equals 13 residues. V shed 7 bases and J shed 6 bases, with 13 bases lying between them. CDR1 MDHEN and CDR2 SYDVKM come from the germline V gene. The CDR3 sequence is CASNLGGGQPQHF. CDR3 sequence (DNA): TGTGCCAGCAACTTGGGGGGAGGTCAGCCCCAGCATTTT.

This rearrangement joins TRBV14 to TRBJ2-1; 9 bases fit TRBD2. V dropped 5 bases and J dropped 5; count of bases not matched to a gene: 7. Germline CDR1 is SGHDN and CDR2 is FVKESK. The CDR3 has 15 residues. CDR3 residues: CASSVLAGYHNEQFF. CDR3 DNA: TGTGCCAGCAGCGTGCTAGCGGGGTATCACAATGAGCAGTTCTTC.

This clonotype was found many times. The V gene is TRBV20-1, the J gene TRBJ2-5; TRBD2 aligns across 8 bases. CDR3 size: 15 residues. V lost 4 bases and J lost 1; bases outside the gene matches: 8. Germline assignment: CDR1 DFQATT and CDR2 SNEGSKA (reference sequence). CDR3 in DNA: TGCAGTGCTACCGAAGCGGGAGTCTCCCAAGAGACCCAGTACTTC. Residues: CSATEAGVSQETQYF.

The CDR3 DNA sequence: TGTGCCAGCAGCTTATGGGACAGCGGAAGCTCCTACAATGAGCAGTTCTTC. Translation: CASSLWDSGSSYNEQFF. The rearrangement joins TRBV7-2 to TRBJ2-1; 7 bases align to TRBD1. V was clipped by 2 bases and J by 0 bases; unmatched bases: 7. The germline CDR1 and CDR2 sequences are SGHTA and FQGNSA. The length of the CDR3 is 17 residues.

This clonotype was detected a few times. This clone may be a read error of a much larger clone one base away. The V call is TRBV7-3, the J call TRBJ2-1; TRBD2 matches at 8 bases. Trimming removed 4 bases from V and 7 bases from J; junction bases left unmatched: 9. The CDR3 loop spans 15 amino acids. The germline V gene encodes CDR1 SGHTA and CDR2 FQGTGA. CDR3 DNA: TGTGCCAGCAGCTGGGCGGGAGGTTTGTCTAATGAGCAGTTCTTC. This translates into CASSWAGGLSNEQFF.

This clonotype turned up a few times. J is TRBJ2-1 and V is TRBV30, with D possibly being TRBD1 (6 bases). V lost 6 bases and J 9 bases, leaving 15 bases between the germline ends. Per germline, CDR1 GTSNPN and CDR2 SVGIG (reference sequence). The CDR3 has 12 residues. In nucleotides, the CDR3 is TGTGCCTGCGTCAGGGGTTACGGTGAGCAGTTCTTC. Protein sequence: CACVRGYGEQFF. The entire variable domain, with the rest obtained from reference TRBV30 and TRBJ2-1, is as follows: SQTIHQWPATLVQPVGSPLSLECTVEGTSNPNLYWYRQAAGRGLQLLFYSVGIGQISSEVPQNLSASRPQDRQFILSSKKLLLSDSGFYLCACVRGYGEQFFGPGTRLTVL.

At least ten counts were recorded for this clonotype. The CDR3 DNA sequence: TGTGCCAGCAGCCTAGAGGCAGTACCCTCCTACGAGCAGTACTTC. Protein: CASSLEAVPSYEQYF. The chain recombines TRBV5-8 with TRBJ2-7, with D unclear. V dropped 4 bases and J dropped 0 bases, with 14 bases sitting between them. The CDR3 loop spans 15 amino acids. Germline-derived CDR1 and CDR2 are SGHTS and YDEGEE.

This chain connects TRBV28 to TRBJ1-5; D is ambiguous. V lost 5 bases to trimming and J lost 9 bases, with 8 bases between them. The CDR3 extends over 11 amino acids. Germline CDR1 MDHEN, CDR2 SYDVKM. CDR3 amino acids: CASSKVGPQHF. The CDR3, as DNA: TGTGCCAGCAGTAAGGTCGGGCCCCAGCATTTT.

This clonotype was observed a few times. The chain is built from TRBV4-2 and TRBJ2-7; TRBD1 or TRBD2 may be the D gene (5 bases each). V was cut by 10 bases and J by 2 bases, with 15 bases left in between. The CDR3 contains 13 residues. CDR1 and CDR2 from the germline V gene are LGHNA and YNFKEQ. CDR3 in DNA: TGTGCCATCCCCTGGGGGTGTGCCTACGAGCAGTACTTC. It translates to CAIPWGCAYEQYF.